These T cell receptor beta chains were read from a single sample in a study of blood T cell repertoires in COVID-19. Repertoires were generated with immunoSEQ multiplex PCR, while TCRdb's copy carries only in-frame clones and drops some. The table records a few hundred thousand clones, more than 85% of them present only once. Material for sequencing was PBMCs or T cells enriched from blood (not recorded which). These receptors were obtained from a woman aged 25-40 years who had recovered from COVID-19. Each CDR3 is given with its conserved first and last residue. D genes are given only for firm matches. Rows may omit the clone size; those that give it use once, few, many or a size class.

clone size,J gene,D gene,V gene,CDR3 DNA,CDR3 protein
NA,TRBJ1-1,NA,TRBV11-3,TGTGCCAGCAGCTTCCGTGGGGGGAAGGGAACTGAAGCTTTCTTT,CASSFRGGKGTEAFF
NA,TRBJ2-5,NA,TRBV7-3,TGTGCCAGCAGCCCCGGTAACCTCCAAGAGACCCAGTACTTC,CASSPGNLQETQYF
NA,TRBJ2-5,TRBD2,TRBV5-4,TGTGCCAGCAGCTTGCCTCTTTGGACTAGCGGGAATAAAGAGACCCAGTACTTC,CASSLPLWTSGNKETQYF
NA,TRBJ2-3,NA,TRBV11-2,TGTGCCAGCAGCTTAGAACGACAAGTCCCGCAGTATTTT,CASSLERQVPQYF
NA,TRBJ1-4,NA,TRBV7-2,TGTGCCAGCAGCTTAGGCCATAGAGAAAAACTGTTTTTT,CASSLGHREKLFF
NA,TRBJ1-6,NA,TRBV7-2,TGTGCCAGCAGCATAGCATCCGGACAGAGGTCCTCACCCCTCCACTTT,CASSIASGQRSSPLHF
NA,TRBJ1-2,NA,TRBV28,TGTGCCAGCAGTTTACATTCACTAGACTATGGCTACACCTTC,CASSLHSLDYGYTF
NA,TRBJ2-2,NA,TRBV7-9,TGTGCCAGCAGCTTAAGGGGCGCAAGCACCGGGGAGCTGTTTTTT,CASSLRGASTGELFF
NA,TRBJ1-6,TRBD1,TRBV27,TGTGCCAGCAGTTTATCAGGGGGCGGGATGTATAATTCACCCCTCCACTTT,CASSLSGGGMYNSPLHF
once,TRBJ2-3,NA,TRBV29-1,TGCAGCGTTGAACAGGGAAGCACAGATACGCAGTATTTT,CSVEQGSTDTQYF
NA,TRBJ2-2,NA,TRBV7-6,TGTGCCAGCAGCCAGCGCGGGACAGCCCTTACCGGGGAGCTGTTTTTT,CASSQRGTALTGELFF
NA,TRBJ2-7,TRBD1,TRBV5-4,TGTGCCAGCAGCCAGAAACAGGGGTCTCCCTACGAGCAGTACTTC,CASSQKQGSPYEQYF
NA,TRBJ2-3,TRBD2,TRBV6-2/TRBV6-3,TGTGCCAGCAGCCTACGAATTAGGACTAGCGGGGGGGCCACAGATACGCAGTATTTT,CASSLRIRTSGGATDTQYF
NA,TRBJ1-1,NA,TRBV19,TGTGCCAGTAGGCCGGGGGGGAACACTGAAGCTTTCTTT,CASRPGGNTEAFF
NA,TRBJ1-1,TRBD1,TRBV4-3,TGCGCCAGCAGCCAAGGAGGAGGGCAGGGGGGAAAAGCTTTCTTT,CASSQGGGQGGKAFF
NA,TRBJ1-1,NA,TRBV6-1,TGTGCCAGCAGTGAAACTCGGGGGGGAGCTGAAGCTTTCTTT,CASSETRGGAEAFF
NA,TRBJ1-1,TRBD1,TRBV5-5,TGTGCCAGCAGCCCGCGACAGGGTTCGGTGAACACTGAAGCTTTCTTT,CASSPRQGSVNTEAFF
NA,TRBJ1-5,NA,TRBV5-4,TGTGCCAGCAGCTTGGACCCAGATCAGCCCCAGCATTTT,CASSLDPDQPQHF
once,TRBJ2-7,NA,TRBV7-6,TGTGCCAGCAGCCCGCCCCCGGGACACCACTACGAGCAGTACTTC,CASSPPPGHHYEQYF
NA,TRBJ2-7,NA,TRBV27,TGTGCCAGCAGTTCGTTTCAGGACGAGCAGTACTTC,CASSSFQDEQYF
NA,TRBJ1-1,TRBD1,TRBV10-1,TGCGCCAGCAGTAGACAGGGGGCTGAGGACACTGAAGCTTTCTTT,CASSRQGAEDTEAFF
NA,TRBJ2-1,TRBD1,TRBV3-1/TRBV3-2,TGTGCCAGCAGCCAAAGTTTGACAGGGGGCACCTACAATGAGCAGTTCTTC,CASSQSLTGGTYNEQFF
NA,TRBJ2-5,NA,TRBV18,TGTGCCAGCTCACCGATCAGGGCAGGAGAGACCCAGTACTTC,CASSPIRAGETQYF
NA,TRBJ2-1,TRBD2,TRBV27,TGTGCCAGCAGTTCCCGCCCTCTACTAGCGGGGCCCTACAATGAGCAGTTCTTC,CASSSRPLLAGPYNEQFF
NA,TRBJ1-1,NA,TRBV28,TGTGCCAGCAGAACACAGAGCACTGAAGCTTTCTTT,CASRTQSTEAFF
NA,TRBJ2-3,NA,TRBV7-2,TGTGCCAGCAGGGTAACAGGGACAGATACGCAGTATTTT,CASRVTGTDTQYF
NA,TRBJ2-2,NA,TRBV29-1,TGCAGCGTTGAAGATTTGGGCCGGGAGCTGTTTTTT,CSVEDLGRELFF
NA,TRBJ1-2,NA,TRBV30,TGTGCCTGGAGTGTCGGGCAGGGTTATGGCTACACCTTC,CAWSVGQGYGYTF